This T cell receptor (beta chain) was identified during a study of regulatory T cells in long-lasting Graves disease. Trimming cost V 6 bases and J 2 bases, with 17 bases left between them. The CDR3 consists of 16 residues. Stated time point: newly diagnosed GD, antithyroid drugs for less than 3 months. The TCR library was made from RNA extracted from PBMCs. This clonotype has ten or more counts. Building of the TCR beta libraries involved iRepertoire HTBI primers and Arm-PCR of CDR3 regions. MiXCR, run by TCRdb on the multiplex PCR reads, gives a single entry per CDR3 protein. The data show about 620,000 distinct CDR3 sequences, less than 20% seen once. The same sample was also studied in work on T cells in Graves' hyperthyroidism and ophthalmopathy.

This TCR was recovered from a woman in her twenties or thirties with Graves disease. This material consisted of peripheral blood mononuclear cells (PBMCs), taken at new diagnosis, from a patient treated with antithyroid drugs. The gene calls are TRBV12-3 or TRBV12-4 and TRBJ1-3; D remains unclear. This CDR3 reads CASRSFIKAPGNTIYF. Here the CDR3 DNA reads TGTGCCAGCAGGTCCTTTATAAAGGCCCCTGGAAACACCATATATTTT.